Following are 21 T cell receptor beta chains from one sample sequenced in a study of early T cells in non-severe SARS-CoV-2 infection. TCRdb called the 5' RACE reads again in MiXCR, with one record for every CDR3 protein. The sample holds about 40,000 distinct CDR3 sequences, over 3.5% seen once. Sequenced input: whole blood. The receptors were gathered from an adult who was a healthcare worker with PCR-confirmed SARS-CoV-2 infection or an uninfected control (not recorded which).

This clonotype was counted a few times. The rearrangement uses TRBV20-1 and TRBJ1-1, with D maybe TRBD1 (5 bases). Germline CDR1 and CDR2: DFQATT and SNEGSKA (reference sequence). The CDR3 loop spans 16 amino acids. V gave up 3 bases and J gave up 7 bases, with 24 bases separating them. CDR3 DNA: TGCAGTGCTAGGCGGGGACCTGGGGGTCTTTCCGATGAAGCTTTCTTT. Its protein product is CSARRGPGGLSDEAFF.

This clonotype has a count of ten or more. This rearrangement joins TRBV19 to TRBJ2-1, with TRBD2 matching over 8 bases. V lost 6 bases, J lost 5 bases, and 3 bases stayed unmatched. CDR3 length: 13 amino acids. The germline V gene encodes CDR1 LNHDA and CDR2 SQIVND (reference sequence). The CDR3 region is CASSGRVNNEQFF. The CDR3, as DNA: TGTGCCAGTAGCGGGAGGGTGAACAATGAGCAGTTCTTC.

This clonotype was seen ten or more times. The V gene is TRBV10-2, the J gene TRBJ1-5; no firm D call. CDR3 length: 16 residues. CDR1 and CDR2 from the germline V gene are WSHSY and SAAADI. The V gene lost 5 bases and the J gene lost 0 bases, with 14 bases spanning the gap. CDR3 sequence reads: CASSTIGQISNQPQHF. CDR3 sequence (DNA): TGCGCCAGCAGTACCATAGGTCAGATTAGCAATCAGCCCCAGCATTTT.

Ten or more counts support this clonotype. The rearrangement joins TRBV7-7 to TRBJ2-5; 10 nucleotides line up with TRBD2. Germline V gene sequence: CDR1 SSHAT, CDR2 FNYEAQ (reference sequence). The V segment lost 5 bases and the J segment 5 bases; nucleotides outside the gene matches: 11. The CDR3 is made up of 16 amino acids. This chain's CDR3 is CASSPSGGDRHETQYF. The CDR3 nucleotides are TGTGCCAGCAGCCCAAGCGGGGGGGATCGCCACGAGACCCAGTACTTC.

In this sample, this clonotype is medium-sized. CDR3 residues: CASSRALAGGGTDTQYF. As DNA, the CDR3 is TGTGCCAGCTCCCGGGCCCTGGCAGGGGGAGGCACAGATACGCAGTATTTT. The chain links TRBV18 to TRBJ2-3; TRBD1 matches at 7 bases. The CDR3 covers 17 residues. Germline CDR1 KGHSH, CDR2 LQKENI. The V segment lost 6 bases and the J segment 1 base; nucleotides outside the gene matches: 13.

The rearrangement links TRBV3-1 to TRBJ1-3; D is perhaps TRBD1 (6 bases). V was pared by 7 bases and J by 3 bases, with 7 bases between. This CDR3 comprises 12 residues. CDR1 is LGHDT, CDR2 YNNKEL, per germline (reference sequence). The CDR3 loop is CASKGDGNTIYF. CDR3 bases: TGTGCCAGCAAGGGGGATGGAAACACCATATATTTT.

Ten or more counts support this clonotype. This chain links TRBV5-1 with TRBJ1-1; D not certain. CDR3 length: 15 amino acids. The germline V and J ends were trimmed by 0 bases and 3 bases, with 12 bases remaining between them. Germline V lookup: CDR1 SGHRS, CDR2 YFSETQ. This CDR3 is CASSLGDREDTEAFF. CDR3 sequence (DNA): TGCGCCAGCAGCTTGGGGGATCGGGAGGACACTGAAGCTTTCTTT.

This clonotype showed up many times. The chain uses TRBV11-2 and TRBJ2-7; D gene ambiguous. Between the trimmed V and J ends, which lost 8 bases and 3 bases, there was a span of 8 bases. The length of the CDR3 is 11 residues. CDR1 and CDR2 from the germline V gene are SGHAT and FQNNGV. For the CDR3, the DNA is TGTGCCAGCGCTACTATCTACGAGCAGTACTTC. Translation: CASATIYEQYF.

The table lists this clonotype with a few counts. The chain recombines TRBV11-2 with TRBJ2-1; D is possibly TRBD2 (7 bases). The CDR3 spans 18 residues. Deletions cut 4 bases from V and 9 bases from J, with 28 bases between. Per germline, CDR1 SGHAT and CDR2 FQNNGV. The CDR3 sequence is CASSSLSNVGGLYAEQFF. The CDR3 DNA follows: TGTGCCAGCAGCTCACTTTCAAACGTGGGGGGGCTTTATGCTGAGCAGTTCTTC.

This clonotype has at least ten counts. CDR3 in amino acids: CASSPAGGRHEQFF. For the CDR3, the DNA is TGTGCCAGTAGTCCAGCGGGAGGGCGGCATGAGCAGTTCTTC. The genes are TRBV19 and TRBJ2-1, with 10 bases identical to TRBD2. CDR3 size: 14 residues. Germline CDR1 LNHDA, CDR2 SQIVND (reference sequence). V trimming: 5 bases; J trimming: 8 bases; junction bases outside the gene matches: 6.

This clonotype was recorded a few times. This rearrangement joins TRBV5-1 to TRBJ2-7, with D maybe TRBD1 (5 bases). The V end was cut by 0 bases, the J end by 3 bases, with 10 bases between. Germline values: CDR1 SGHRS, CDR2 YFSETQ. The CDR3 covers 14 residues. DNA of the CDR3: TGCGCCAGCAGCTTGGAGGGGTTTAGCTACGAGCAGTACTTC. Its protein product is CASSLEGFSYEQYF.

The table lists this clonotype with a few counts. V usage is TRBV5-1 and J usage is TRBJ2-5, with TRBD2 matching over 7 bases. CDR1 and CDR2 (germline): SGHRS, YFSETQ. J was trimmed by 3 bases and V by 4 bases; bases with no gene match: 9. The CDR3 runs to 15 residues. CDR3 nucleotide sequence: TGCGCCAGCAGCCCCGCCGGGACTACAGAAGAGACCCAGTACTTC. It codes for CASSPAGTTEETQYF.

This clonotype appeared a few times. The chain employs TRBV7-2 and TRBJ1-5; D remains ambiguous. The CDR3 runs to 16 residues. V lost 1 base, J lost 4 bases, and 14 bases lay in between. Germline values: CDR1 SGHTA, CDR2 FQGNSA. The CDR3 sequence is CASSLGSPRDNQPQHF. DNA of the CDR3: TGTGCCAGCAGCTTAGGATCCCCAAGGGATAATCAGCCCCAGCATTTT. Drawing the rest from reference TRBV7-2 and TRBJ1-5, the complete variable domain is GAGVSQSPSNKVTEKGKDVELRCDPISGHTALYWYRQSLGQGLEFLIYFQGNSAPDKSGLPSDRFSAERTGGSVSTLTIQRTQQEDSAVYLCASSLGSPRDNQPQHFGDGTRLSIL.

This clonotype was seen only a few times. The chain joins TRBV7-8 to TRBJ1-1; no firm D call. Trimming cost V 5 bases and J 0 bases, with 7 bases left between them. This CDR3 comprises 13 residues. Germline-derived CDR1 and CDR2 are SGHVS and FQNEAQ. CDR3 region: CASSITMNTEAFF. DNA of the CDR3: TGTGCCAGCAGCATAACCATGAACACTGAAGCTTTCTTT.

In its sample, this clonotype was seen many times. The V and J genes are TRBV20-1 and TRBJ2-5; 11 nucleotides line up with TRBD1. V lost 3 bases to trimming and J lost 4 bases; unmatched junction nucleotides: 4. The germline V gene encodes CDR1 DFQATT and CDR2 SNEGSKA (reference sequence). This CDR3 contains 14 residues. For the CDR3, the DNA is TGCAGTGCTAGGCGGGACAGGGGGGCAGAGACCCAGTACTTC. Translating gives CSARRDRGAETQYF.

With respect to this clonotype: Just one base apart from a much larger clone, this may be a read error. The V call is TRBV7-3, the J call TRBJ2-1; no reliable D call. Germline V gene sequence: CDR1 SGHTA, CDR2 FQGTGA. The CDR3 runs 14 residues. The CDR3 nucleotides are TGTGCCGGCAGCCCGGACCCCTCCTACAATGAGCAGTTCTTC. It codes for CAGSPDPSYNEQFF. Using reference TRBV7-3 and TRBJ2-1 for the parts outside the CDR3, the full variable domain is GAGVSQTPSNKVTEKGKYVELRCDPISGHTALYWYRQSLGQGPEFLIYFQGTGAADDSGLPNDRFFAVRPEGSVSTLKIQRTERGDSAVYLCAGSPDPSYNEQFFGPGTRLTVL.

The V and J genes are TRBV6-2 or TRBV6-3 and TRBJ1-1; no reliable D call. Trimming cost V 10 bases and J 2 bases, with 20 bases left between them. The CDR3 has 15 amino acids. CDR1 and CDR2 from the germline V gene are MNHEY and SVGEGT. CDR3 coding DNA: TGTGCCACCAGCCCCAATTGGGCAGTAAACACTGAAGCTTTCTTT. It is translated as CATSPNWAVNTEAFF.

This clonotype appeared a few times. The chain employs TRBV20-1 and TRBJ2-2, with D maybe TRBD1 (6 bases). Trimming cost V 4 bases and J 4 bases, with 13 bases left between them. Looked up from germline, CDR1 is DFQATT and CDR2 is SNEGSKA (reference sequence). The CDR3 is 14 residues long. This CDR3 is CSATEGHSTGELFF. The CDR3 nucleotides are TGCAGTGCTACTGAGGGACACTCCACCGGGGAGCTGTTTTTT.

The chain uses TRBV30 and TRBJ2-6; TRBD2 might be the D (5 bases). The CDR3 runs 14 residues. Trimming left V 4 bases short and J 2 bases short, with 9 bases between. CDR1 and CDR2 from the germline V gene are GTSNPN and SVGIG (reference sequence). The CDR3: CAWNPGTGANVLTF. The CDR3 DNA reads TGTGCCTGGAATCCGGGGACTGGGGCCAACGTCCTGACTTTC.

This clonotype was recorded many times. The J gene is TRBJ1-3, the V gene TRBV6-5; no definite D call. Trimming removed 6 bases at V and 0 bases at J, with 12 bases between. The CDR3 spans 15 residues. Germline loops: CDR1 MNHEY, CDR2 SVGAGI. The CDR3 DNA follows: TGTGCCAGCAGCCCCCAGGTGAACTCTGGAAACACCATATATTTT. It is translated as CASSPQVNSGNTIYF.

This clonotype was recorded at least ten times. This chain uses TRBV5-1 with TRBJ1-1; D is ambiguous. The V gene lost 0 bases and the J gene lost 3 bases, with 0 bases spanning the gap. The CDR3 runs 11 residues. CDR1 and CDR2 (germline): SGHRS, YFSETQ. This CDR3 is CASSLDTEAFF. The CDR3 DNA reads TGCGCCAGCAGCTTGGACACTGAAGCTTTCTTT. Supplemented by reference TRBV5-1 and TRBJ1-1, the full variable domain reads KAGVTQTPRYLIKTRGQQVTLSCSPISGHRSVSWYQQTPGQGLQFLFEYFSETQRNKGNFPGRFSGRQFSNSRSEMNVSTLELGDSALYLCASSLDTEAFFGQGTRLTVV.